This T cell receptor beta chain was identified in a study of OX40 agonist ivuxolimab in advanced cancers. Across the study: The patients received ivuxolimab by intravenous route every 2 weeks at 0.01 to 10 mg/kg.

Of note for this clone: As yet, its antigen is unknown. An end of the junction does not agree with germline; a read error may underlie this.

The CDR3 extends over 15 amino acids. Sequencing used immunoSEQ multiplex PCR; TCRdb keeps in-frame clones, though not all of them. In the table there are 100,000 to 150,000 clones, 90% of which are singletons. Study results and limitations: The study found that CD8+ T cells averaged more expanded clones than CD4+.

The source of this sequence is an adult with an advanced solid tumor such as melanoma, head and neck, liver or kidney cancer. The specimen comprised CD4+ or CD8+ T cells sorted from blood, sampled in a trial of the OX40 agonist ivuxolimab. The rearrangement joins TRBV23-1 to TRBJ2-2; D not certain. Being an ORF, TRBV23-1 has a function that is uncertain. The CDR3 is CASSQYVISSGELFF. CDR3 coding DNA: TGCGCCAGCAGTCAATATGTGATAAGCTCCGGAGAGCTGTTTTTT.